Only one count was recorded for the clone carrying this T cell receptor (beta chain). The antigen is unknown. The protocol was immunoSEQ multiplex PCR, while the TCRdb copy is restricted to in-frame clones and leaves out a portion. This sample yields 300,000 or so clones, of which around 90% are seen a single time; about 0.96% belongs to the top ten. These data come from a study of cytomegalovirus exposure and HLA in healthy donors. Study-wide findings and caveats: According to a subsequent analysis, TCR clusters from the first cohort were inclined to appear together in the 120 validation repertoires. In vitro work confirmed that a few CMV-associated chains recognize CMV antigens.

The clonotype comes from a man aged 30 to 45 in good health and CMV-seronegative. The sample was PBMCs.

For the CDR3, the DNA is TGTGCCAGCAGCTTAGGACAGGGCTTGAACACCGGGGAGCTGTTTTTT. Its protein is CASSLGQGLNTGELFF. This rearrangement joins TRBV7-2 to TRBJ2-2; 7 nucleotides match TRBD1. The V and J ends lost 1 base and 1 base, in that order; junction bases with no gene match: 3. The CDR3 consists of 16 residues. Germline lookup yields CDR1 SGHTA and CDR2 FQGNSA.